The 27 T cell receptor beta chains reported below all come from one sample, sequenced in a study of vaccination effects on CD4 cells after COVID-19. The antigens for these receptors are not known. Cultured cells yielded isolated CD4+ T cells after around 10 days. Participants received two doses of either the BNT162b2 or mRNA-1273 vaccine. Generated by immunoSEQ multiplex PCR, the TCRdb table keeps only in-frame clones and is missing some. The table has about 40,000 clones, more than 65% seen once. The material was CD4+ T cells from PBMCs cultured without peptide, obtained after COVID-19 vaccination. Source of these receptors: a human donor who received a COVID-19 vaccine.

This rearrangement joins TRBV15 to TRBJ1-5, with D hard to call. The V end was cut by 5 bases, the J end by 0 bases, with 14 bases between. Germline-derived CDR1 and CDR2 are LNHNV and YYDKDF (reference sequence). This CDR3 has 16 amino acids. The DNA for the CDR3 is TGTGCCACCAGCCGTCACATATCGAATAGCAATCAGCCCCAGCATTTT. This gives the protein CATSRHISNSNQPQHF. Based on the CDR3 plus reference TRBV15 and TRBJ1-5, the full variable domain is DAMVIQNPRYQVTQFGKPVTLSCSQTLNHNVMYWYQQKSSQAPKLLFHYYDKDFNNEADTPDNFQSRRPNTSFCFLDIRSPGLGDTAMYLCATSRHISNSNQPQHFGDGTRLSIL.

The chain couples TRBV7-9 to TRBJ1-1; TRBD1 might be the D (5 bases). The germline V gene has CDR1 SEHNR and CDR2 FQNEAQ (reference sequence). The CDR3 length is 12 residues. The V gene lost 3 bases and the J gene lost 11 bases, with 13 bases spanning the gap. The CDR3 nucleotides read TGTGCCAGCAGCTTTGGAGGGACGATGGCTTTCTTT. This translates into CASSFGGTMAFF.

This sequence joins TRBV11-1 and TRBJ2-3, with a possible D match to TRBD2 (7 bases). CDR1 is SGHAT, CDR2 FQDESV, per germline (reference sequence). The CDR3 contains 15 residues. With 5 bases removed from V and 1 base from J, the gap between germline ends came to 13 bases. CDR3 nucleotide sequence: TGTGCCAGCAGCGCCCGGGGGGCTCGCACAGATACGCAGTATTTT. It translates to CASSARGARTDTQYF.

V usage is TRBV7-9 and J usage is TRBJ1-4; the D gene is possibly TRBD1 (6 bases). V gave up 5 bases and J gave up 1 base, with 11 bases separating them. The CDR3 length is 15 residues. Germline CDR1 is SEHNR and CDR2 is FQNEAQ (reference sequence). CDR3 DNA sequence: TGTGCCAGCAGCCCAGGGACACAAACTAATGAAAAACTGTTTTTT. Translating gives CASSPGTQTNEKLFF. The entire variable domain, with the rest obtained from reference TRBV7-9 and TRBJ1-4, is as follows: DTGVSQNPRHKITKRGQNVTFRCDPISEHNRLYWYRQTLGQGPEFLTYFQNEAQLEKSRLLSDRFSAERPKGSFSTLEIQRTEQGDSAMYLCASSPGTQTNEKLFFGSGTQLSVL.

This clone was counted a few times. V and J are TRBV6-1 and TRBJ2-7, with D unclear. This CDR3 has 15 residues. Germline CDR1 MNHNS, CDR2 SASEGT. The V gene lost 4 bases and the J gene lost 3 bases, with 16 bases spanning the gap. CDR3 region: CASSVAAPLSYEQYF. The DNA for the CDR3 is TGTGCCAGCAGTGTAGCCGCCCCCCTAAGCTACGAGCAGTACTTC.

This clone was detected once. The V call is TRBV3-1 (or the pseudogene TRBV3-2), the J call TRBJ2-6; unclear D gene. The CDR3 spans 17 residues. V gave up 1 base and J gave up 0 bases, with 10 bases separating them. Germline-derived CDR1 and CDR2 are LGHDT and YNNKEL (reference sequence). The DNA for the CDR3 is TGTGCCAGCAGCCAAGTCAGCCGCCCCTCTGGGGCCAACGTCCTGACTTTC. Translating it yields CASSQVSRPSGANVLTF.

The rearrangement links TRBV11-3 to TRBJ1-1, with 11 bases that match TRBD1. This CDR3 contains 14 residues. Trimming at V came to 2 bases and at J to 7 bases, leaving 3 bases not matched to a gene. CDR1 is SGHNT, CDR2 YENEEA, per germline. Here the CDR3 reads CASSLYGTGGEAFF. The CDR3 DNA sequence: TGTGCCAGCAGCTTATACGGGACAGGGGGTGAAGCTTTCTTT.

This chain links TRBV2 with TRBJ1-2; D unclear. V gave up 5 bases and J gave up 4 bases, with 5 bases separating them. The germline V gene has CDR1 SNHLY and CDR2 FYNNEI. CDR3 length: 11 amino acids. CDR3 sequence: CASSPGYGYTF. The CDR3, as DNA: TGTGCCAGCAGTCCAGGCTATGGCTACACCTTC. Supplemented by reference TRBV2 and TRBJ1-2, the full variable domain reads EPEVTQTPSHQVTQMGQEVILRCVPISNHLYFYWYRQILGQKVEFLVSFYNNEISEKSEIFDDQFSVERPDGSNFTLKIRSTKLEDSAMYFCASSPGYGYTFGSGTRLTVV.

J is TRBJ2-7 and V is TRBV5-1; D call uncertain. V was shortened by 6 bases and J by 3 bases, with 13 bases between the two germline ends. The CDR3 is made up of 13 amino acids. Germline loops: CDR1 SGHRS, CDR2 YFSETQ. The CDR3 is CASKPPAHYEQYF. CDR3 nucleotides: TGCGCCAGCAAACCCCCGGCCCACTACGAGCAGTACTTC. The full variable domain, rest sourced from reference TRBV5-1 and TRBJ2-7, is KAGVTQTPRYLIKTRGQQVTLSCSPISGHRSVSWYQQTPGQGLQFLFEYFSETQRNKGNFPGRFSGRQFSNSRSEMNVSTLELGDSALYLCASKPPAHYEQYFGPGTRLTVT.

The chain uses TRBV18 and TRBJ1-1, with TRBD1 identical over 7 bases. CDR3 size: 15 residues. The J segment lost 5 bases and the V segment lost 4 bases, leaving 10 bases of the junction unmatched. Germline CDR1 reads KGHSH; CDR2 reads LQKENI. DNA of the CDR3: TGTGCCAGCTCACGCGACCAACAGGGGCGAACTGAAGCTTTCTTT. Amino acids: CASSRDQQGRTEAFF.

This clone was observed once. The CDR3 DNA sequence: TGTGCCAGCAGGGTTACTAGCGGGGGCTACAATGAGCAGTTCTTC. Translating gives CASRVTSGGYNEQFF. The chain couples TRBV2 to TRBJ2-1, with 11 bases that match TRBD2. Germline V gene lookup returns CDR1 SNHLY and CDR2 FYNNEI. The J segment lost 3 bases and the V segment lost 6 bases, leaving 4 bases of the junction unmatched. This CDR3 has 15 residues.

This chain uses TRBV10-3 with TRBJ2-7; D not resolved. Germline V CDR1 and CDR2: ENHRY, SYGVKD. V was shortened by 4 bases and J by 3 bases, with 10 bases between the two germline ends. The CDR3 consists of 13 residues. The CDR3 DNA sequence: TGTGCCATCAGTGCGGGCAGAAACTACGAGCAGTACTTC. The encoded protein is CAISAGRNYEQYF.

This clone was seen more than once but under ten times. The gene calls are TRBV3-1 (or the pseudogene TRBV3-2) and TRBJ1-4; D ambiguous. V shed 8 bases and J shed 8 bases, with 18 bases lying between them. The CDR3 spans 14 residues. Germline assignment: CDR1 LGHDT and CDR2 YNNKEL (reference sequence). The DNA of the CDR3 is TGTGCCAGCTCTGTGGCCGGGGTAAGAGAAAAACTGTTTTTT. Translation gives CASSVAGVREKLFF.

The chain joins TRBV5-6 to TRBJ2-5, with 8 positions matching TRBD2. The CDR3 sequence is 16 residues long. Germline loops: CDR1 SGHDT, CDR2 YYEEEE. Trimming at V came to 1 base and at J to 5 bases, leaving 10 bases not matched to a gene. The chain's CDR3 is CASSLSVSGGWETQYF. The CDR3 DNA is TGTGCCAGCAGCTTGTCCGTGAGCGGGGGATGGGAGACCCAGTACTTC.

The rearrangement uses TRBV29-1 and TRBJ1-1, with D unresolved. This CDR3 region has 13 residues. V was pared by 7 bases and J by 0 bases, with 12 bases between. Germline CDR1 reads SQVTM; CDR2 reads ANQGSEA. The CDR3 DNA sequence: TGCAGCGGATGCTGGGAGGTGAACACTGAAGCTTTCTTT. Translated: CSGCWEVNTEAFF.

The gene calls are TRBV5-1 and TRBJ2-1; TRBD1 aligns across 8 bases. J lost 8 bases, V lost 4 bases, and 8 bases had no gene match. CDR1 and CDR2 (germline): SGHRS, YFSETQ. This CDR3 contains 14 residues. The CDR3: CASSERTGLDEQFF. CDR3 DNA: TGCGCCAGCAGCGAGAGGACAGGGTTGGATGAGCAGTTCTTC.

The CDR3 DNA follows: TGTGCCAGCAGCCCCAGGGGGCGGGGGACTGAAGCTTTCTTT. Its protein is CASSPRGRGTEAFF. The chain is built from TRBV7-8 and TRBJ1-1; 8 nucleotides align to TRBD1. The V gene's germline CDR1 is SGHVS and CDR2 FQNEAQ. The CDR3 is 14 amino acids. Losses at the gene ends were 5 bases for V and 5 bases for J; bases not matched to a gene: 7.

This chain connects TRBV5-1 to TRBJ2-3; TRBD2 agrees at 10 bases. J was trimmed by 4 bases and V by 0 bases; bases with no gene match: 11. Looked up from germline, CDR1 is SGHRS and CDR2 is YFSETQ. The CDR3 sequence is 18 residues long. Written as DNA, the CDR3 is TGCGCCAGCAGCTTGGCCGTCTCCGGAGCGGGGGGGCCAGATACGCAGTATTTT. Protein sequence: CASSLAVSGAGGPDTQYF.

J is TRBJ2-5 and V is TRBV10-1; D is unresolved. The CDR3 spans 13 residues. CDR1 and CDR2 from the germline V gene are WNHNN and SYGVQD (reference sequence). V was trimmed by 7 bases and J by 5 bases, leaving 14 bases between them. The CDR3 protein is CASITSGRETQYF. In nucleotides, the CDR3 is TGCGCCAGCATCACCTCGGGCAGGGAGACCCAGTACTTC.

The chain carries TRBV7-8 and TRBJ2-7; no reliable D call. The CDR3 runs to 14 residues. V was clipped by 1 base and J by 2 bases, with 9 bases between them. Germline CDR1 reads SGHVS; CDR2 reads FQNEAQ. Here the CDR3 DNA reads TGTGCCAGCAGCTTAGAGGCAGCCACCTACGAGCAGTACTTC. Translated, it gives CASSLEAATYEQYF.

This clone was recorded a few times. This chain links TRBV4-1 with TRBJ2-1; the D is unclear. CDR3 length: 14 amino acids. The germline V gene encodes CDR1 MGHRA and CDR2 YSYEKL. Between the trimmed V and J ends, which lost 3 bases and 8 bases, there was a span of 14 bases. CDR3 in DNA: TGCGCCAGCAGCCACTATTCGTCTCAATATGAGCAGTTCTTC. Translation: CASSHYSSQYEQFF.

CDR3 protein: CASRQGADNSPLHF. The CDR3 DNA is TGTGCCAGCAGACAAGGGGCGGATAATTCACCCCTCCACTTT. The V gene is TRBV2, the J gene TRBJ1-6; possible D gene TRBD1, 5 bases. This CDR3 contains 14 residues. V lost 6 bases and J 5 bases, leaving 11 bases between the germline ends. Per germline, CDR1 SNHLY and CDR2 FYNNEI.

J is TRBJ1-2 and V is TRBV18; D remains ambiguous. This CDR3 has 14 amino acids. V was pared by 3 bases and J by 2 bases, with 10 bases between. Germline CDR1 KGHSH, CDR2 LQKENI. CDR3 region: CASSPQRINYGYTF. In nucleotides, the CDR3 is TGTGCCAGCTCACCCCAGAGAATCAACTATGGCTACACCTTC.

The chain carries TRBV27 and TRBJ1-1; D gene uncertain. CDR1 is MNHEY and CDR2 is SMNVEV in the germline V gene (reference sequence). The CDR3 loop spans 17 amino acids. The germline V and J ends were trimmed by 7 bases and 1 base, with 22 bases remaining between them. The chain's CDR3 is CASIDRKPPNSNTEAFF. CDR3 bases: TGTGCCAGCATTGATCGAAAACCTCCGAACTCGAACACTGAAGCTTTCTTT.

CDR3 sequence: CASSLVASGGYNEQFF. CDR3 nucleotides: TGTGCCAGCAGCTTAGTCGCTAGCGGGGGCTACAATGAGCAGTTCTTC. The chain links TRBV7-9 to TRBJ2-1, with 10 bases that match TRBD2. This CDR3 has 16 residues. Trimming removed 1 base from V and 3 bases from J; junction bases left unmatched: 3. The germline CDR1 and CDR2 sequences are SEHNR and FQNEAQ (reference sequence).

The rearrangement uses TRBV29-1 and TRBJ1-2; no reliable D call. The germline CDR1 and CDR2 sequences are SQVTM and ANQGSEA. There are 13 residues in the CDR3. Trimming stripped 4 bases from V and 1 base from J, with 10 bases between. DNA for the CDR3: TGCAGCGTTGGAGAGCGGAATAACTATGGCTACACCTTC. Encoded protein: CSVGERNNYGYTF.

The rearrangement joins TRBV18 to TRBJ2-2; possibly TRBD2 for D (6 bases). Looked up from germline, CDR1 is KGHSH and CDR2 is LQKENI. Trimming took off 3 bases at V and 0 bases at J, with 20 bases between the two ends. The CDR3 totals 19 residues. In DNA, the CDR3 is TGTGCCAGCTCACCCAAAGCCCAAAATCTAGCGTCGAACACCGGGGAGCTGTTTTTT. Its translation: CASSPKAQNLASNTGELFF.